The entry below describes one TCR beta chain. Its antigen is unknown. The same CDR3 is also encoded by other DNA sequences in this sample. Sequencing used immunoSEQ multiplex PCR; TCRdb keeps in-frame clones, though not all of them. The sample consists of 100,000 to 150,000 clones, approximately 90% of them appearing once. These data originate in a study of OX40 agonist ivuxolimab in advanced cancers. Study-wide results and caveats: Certain nonresponders additionally had low normalized T-cell clonal expansion.

People who had autoimmune disease history or systemic immunosuppression were excluded. The receptor was isolated from an adult with an advanced solid tumor such as melanoma, head and neck, liver or kidney cancer. Sequences were derived from CD4+ or CD8+ T cells sorted from blood, sampled in a trial of the OX40 agonist ivuxolimab.

The CDR3: CASSLGQSTDTQYF. As DNA, the CDR3 is TGCGCCAGCAGCTTAGGACAGAGCACAGATACGCAGTATTTT. V is TRBV5-1 and J is TRBJ2-3; weak D call: TRBD1 (6 bases). Germline V gene sequence: CDR1 SGHRS, CDR2 YFSETQ. V dropped 2 bases and J dropped 0 bases, with 7 bases sitting between them. The CDR3 extends over 14 amino acids. Full variable domain (outside the CDR3, taken from reference TRBV5-1 and TRBJ2-3): KAGVTQTPRYLIKTRGQQVTLSCSPISGHRSVSWYQQTPGQGLQFLFEYFSETQRNKGNFPGRFSGRQFSNSRSEMNVSTLELGDSALYLCASSLGQSTDTQYFGPGTRLTVL.